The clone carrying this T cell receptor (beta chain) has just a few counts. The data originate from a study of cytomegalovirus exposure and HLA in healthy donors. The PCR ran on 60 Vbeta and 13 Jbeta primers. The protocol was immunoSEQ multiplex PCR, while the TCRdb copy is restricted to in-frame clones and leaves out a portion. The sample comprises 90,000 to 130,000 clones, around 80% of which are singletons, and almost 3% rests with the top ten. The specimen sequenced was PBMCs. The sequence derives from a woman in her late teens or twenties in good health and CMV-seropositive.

CDR3 loop: CAWSLPGSSHEQYF. The CDR3 coding sequence is TGTGCCTGGAGTCTACCGGGAAGCTCACACGAGCAGTACTTC. The chain carries TRBV30 and TRBJ2-7; D is perhaps TRBD2 (5 bases). The CDR3 is 14 amino acids. V lost 2 bases and J lost 5, with 16 bases in between. Germline V gene data show CDR1 as GTSNPN and CDR2 as SVGIG (reference sequence).